The source of this T cell receptor (beta chain) is a study of blood T cell repertoires in COVID-19 (dated by TCRdb to the early 2020s). Broadly, across the study: Samples from collaborators originated in the United States, Italy and Spain and spanned both the acute and convalescent phases of COVID-19. The prospective study material was composed of cDNA or gDNA derived from T cells, B-cell-depleted T cells, or PBMCs. Deeply sampled blood TCRbeta repertoires from subjects exposed to, actively infected with, or recovered from COVID-19 were included in the dataset. The repertoires were made available in a free public database intended to serve as a resource for research on the immune response to SARS-CoV-2. Samples were obtained from the ongoing ImmuneRACE study (first 160 participants) and from 1,200 or so subjects provided by 6 global collaborators. A de-identified subject ID, COVID-19 status, age in years and sex were almost always included in the sample metadata. Where available, HLA class I and class II types were taken from metadata supplied by the sample provider and were not determined by assay-based typing. Findings and caveats that apply to the study as a whole: The amount of clinical and demographic metadata varied by source and participant and was provided uncurated.

TCRbeta CDR3 regions were amplified from genomic DNA using the immunoSEQ Assay, a bias-controlled multiplex PCR. The original pipeline was this. Nucleated cell counts per sample were estimated from amplification of reference gene primers within the assay. Sequence reads were collapsed and filtered to measure the absolute abundance of every unique TCRbeta CDR3 rearrangement. For each sample, productive Simpson clonality was calculated by taking the square root of Simpson's diversity index across productive rearrangements. In its TCRdb copy, this immuneACCESS table keeps in-frame sequences only and misses some clones. Where compared with another copy, unresolved V genes explain less than half of these, and the others have no known cause. The V and J calls and clone size come from that table; D and trimming were worked out from the DNA. This sample comprises around 310,000 clones, around 91% of them detected only once. Of the sample, about 1% falls within the top ten clones.

This clone was detected once. Its antigen specificity is not known. One base away there is no much larger clone; base qualities are not given. Measured from the cysteine to the phenylalanine, the CDR3 is 17 residues long. Left in the record is the CDR3 DNA by itself, 51 bases read in frame from the first base. V trim: 5 bases; J trim: 5 bases; unmatched bases: 14. In the germline V gene, CDR1 corresponds to SGHAT and CDR2 to FQNNGV. At one collaborating source in Seattle, patients were enrolled during active infection and were followed longitudinally through the course of disease. Collaborating institutions collected whole blood in K2EDTA tubes following their own protocols. For TCRbeta analysis, collaborators shipped samples in one of three forms: frozen whole blood, isolated PBMCs, or DNA extracted from either of those sample types.

The sequence came from a middle-aged woman with COVID-19, enrolled during active disease. The chain links TRBV11-2 with TRBJ2-3, and 9 junctional nucleotides match TRBD2. Input material: peripheral blood. The CDR3 region: CASSPEIAGVGGDTQYF. The DNA is TGTGCCAGCAGCCCGGAGATAGCGGGAGTCGGGGGAGATACGCAGTATTTT.